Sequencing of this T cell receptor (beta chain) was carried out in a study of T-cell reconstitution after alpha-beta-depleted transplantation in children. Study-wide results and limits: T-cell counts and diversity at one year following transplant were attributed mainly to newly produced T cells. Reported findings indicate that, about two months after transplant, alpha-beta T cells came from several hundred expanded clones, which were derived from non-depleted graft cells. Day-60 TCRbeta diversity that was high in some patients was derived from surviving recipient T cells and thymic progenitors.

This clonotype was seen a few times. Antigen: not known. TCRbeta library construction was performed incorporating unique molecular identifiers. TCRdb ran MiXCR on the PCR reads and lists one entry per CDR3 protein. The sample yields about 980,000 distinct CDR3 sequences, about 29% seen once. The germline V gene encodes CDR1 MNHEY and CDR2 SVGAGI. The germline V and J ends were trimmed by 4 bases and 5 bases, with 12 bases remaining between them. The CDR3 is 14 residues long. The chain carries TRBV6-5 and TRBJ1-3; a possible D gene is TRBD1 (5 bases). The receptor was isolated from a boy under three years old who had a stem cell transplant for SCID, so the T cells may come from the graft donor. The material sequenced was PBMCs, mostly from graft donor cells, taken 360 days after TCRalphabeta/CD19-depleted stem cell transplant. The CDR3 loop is CASSWSGARNTIYF. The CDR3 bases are TGTGCCAGCAGTTGGAGTGGGGCCCGAAACACCATATATTTT.